Below, one T cell receptor beta chain is given with its context. The sample is drawn from a study of shared clonotypes between healthy human individuals. Under the authors' procedure: Junction-only sequences produced by ImmunoSEQ had no quality scores, so filtering differed. The method was immunoSEQ multiplex PCR; TCRdb's version includes in-frame clones alone and lacks a portion of them. V, J and clone size reflect that table, while D and trimming were determined from the DNA. The sample includes approximately 2,300,000 clones, under 95% of them seen just once. V gave up 1 base and J gave up 8 bases, with 6 bases separating them. The germline V gene has CDR1 MGHDK and CDR2 SYGVNS. The CDR3 sequence is 13 residues long.

The sequenced sample consisted of naive CD4+ T cells from PBMCs. Sample subset: CD45RA+ positively selected. This rearrangement joins TRBV25-1 to TRBJ1-6; D not certain. The sequence derives from a man younger than 35 in good health. Some clones in this sample may be carry-over from other donors' samples. CDR3 DNA: TGTGCCAGCAGTGAATCCCCCTATTCACCCCTCCACTTT. Translated, it gives CASSESPYSPLHF.